These 22 T cell receptor beta chains were sequenced from one sample in a study of OX40 agonist ivuxolimab in advanced cancers. Receptor amplification or capture employed the immunoSEQ multiplex PCR assay. Drawn from immuneACCESS, this table holds only the in-frame rearrangements with V and J called that TCRdb kept. Clones are partly lost; checked studies trace under half to an unresolved V gene and leave the rest unexplained. The sample table records 80,000 or so clones; approximately 84% of these occur just once. The ten largest clones represent 20% to 30% of the sample. The starting material was CD4+ or CD8+ T cells sorted from blood, obtained in a trial of the OX40 agonist ivuxolimab. All receptors derive from an adult with an advanced solid tumor such as melanoma, head and neck, liver or kidney cancer.

V and J are TRBV9 and TRBJ2-1; D is unclear. CDR1 and CDR2 (germline): SGDLS, YYNGEE. The CDR3 contains 15 residues. The V end was cut by 0 bases, the J end by 5 bases, with 12 bases between. CDR3 DNA sequence: TGTGCCAGCAGCGTAGGGGGTTCACGACACAATGAGCAGTTCTTC. Translation: CASSVGGSRHNEQFF.

This clone has only a few counts. The J gene is TRBJ1-1, the V gene TRBV11-2; D is perhaps TRBD1 (5 bases). V lost 4 bases to trimming and J lost 3 bases, with 12 bases between them. CDR1 is SGHAT and CDR2 is FQNNGV in the germline V gene. This CDR3 has 14 amino acids. This CDR3 is CASSSWDGDTEAFF. CDR3 DNA: TGTGCCAGCAGCTCTTGGGACGGGGACACTGAAGCTTTCTTT.

The table lists this clone with a count of one. This chain joins TRBV5-4 and TRBJ2-4; 8 nucleotides agree with TRBD2. V was pared by 2 bases and J by 1 base, with 2 bases of the junction left unmatched. Germline V CDR1 and CDR2: SGHNT, YYREEE (reference sequence). CDR3 length: 15 residues. Written as DNA, the CDR3 is TGTGCCAGCAGCTTCGGCGGGGGGGCCAAAAACATTCAGTACTTC. Translating gives CASSFGGGAKNIQYF.

The V gene is TRBV4-1, the J gene TRBJ1-2, with no clear D. V lost 0 bases to trimming and J lost 2 bases, with 10 bases between them. CDR1 is MGHRA and CDR2 is YSYEKL in the germline V gene. This CDR3 spans 15 amino acids. CDR3 sequence reads: CASSQDLRGNYGYTF. As DNA, the CDR3 is TGCGCCAGCAGCCAAGATCTCCGTGGAAACTATGGCTACACCTTC.

This rearrangement joins TRBV7-2 to TRBJ2-1, with 11 bases fitting TRBD2. The germline CDR1 and CDR2 sequences are SGHTA and FQGNSA. The ends lost 3 bases at V and 3 bases at J; junction bases unmatched: 10. The CDR3 consists of 18 residues. CDR3 nucleotides: TGTGCCAGCAGCTTCCTCCTTCTAGCGGGGGGCGGCTACAATGAGCAGTTCTTC. Translating gives CASSFLLLAGGGYNEQFF.

The genes are TRBV6-5 and TRBJ2-7; 9 bases map to TRBD2. The germline CDR1 and CDR2 sequences are MNHEY and SVGAGI. This CDR3 has 15 amino acids. Trimming removed 2 bases from V and 3 bases from J; junction bases left unmatched: 5. The CDR3 region has the DNA TGTGCCAGCAGTTACGCTGCGGGAGGGAGCTACGAGCAGTACTTC. Translating gives CASSYAAGGSYEQYF.

This chain links TRBV7-8 with TRBJ2-7; 7 bases match TRBD1. There are 15 residues in the CDR3. Trimming at V came to 4 bases and at J to 4 bases, leaving 10 bases not matched to a gene. Germline-derived CDR1 and CDR2 are SGHVS and FQNEAQ. The CDR3 sequence: CASSSSAQGYYEQYF. Written as DNA, the CDR3 is TGTGCCAGCAGCTCAAGCGCACAGGGGTATTACGAGCAGTACTTC.

This chain connects TRBV4-1 to TRBJ2-7; a weak D match, TRBD1 (6 bases). Trimming took 3 bases from V and 4 from J, leaving 13 bases between them. CDR3 length equals 14 residues. Per germline, CDR1 MGHRA and CDR2 YSYEKL. As DNA, the CDR3 is TGCGCCAGCAGCCACGGCAGGGGTCAATACGAGCAGTACTTC. Its translation: CASSHGRGQYEQYF.

This sequence joins TRBV5-4 and TRBJ1-2, with a possible D match to TRBD1 (6 bases). The CDR3 spans 13 residues. V lost 2 bases to trimming and J lost 2 bases, with 7 bases between them. Germline V CDR1 and CDR2: SGHNT, YYREEE (reference sequence). The CDR3 nucleotides read TGTGCCAGCAGCTTAGACAGGAACTATGGCTACACCTTC. Protein sequence: CASSLDRNYGYTF. The entire variable domain, with the rest obtained from reference TRBV5-4 and TRBJ1-2, is as follows: ETGVTQSPTHLIKTRGQQVTLRCSSQSGHNTVSWYQQALGQGPQFIFQYYREEENGRGNFPPRFSGLQFPNYSSELNVNALELDDSALYLCASSLDRNYGYTFGSGTRLTVV.

The rearrangement uses TRBV4-2 and TRBJ1-5, with unresolved D. Germline CDR1 is LGHNA and CDR2 is YNFKEQ. V gave up 1 base and J gave up 2 bases, with 6 bases separating them. The CDR3 is 14 residues long. The CDR3 here is CASSQGGRNQPQHF. CDR3 coding DNA: TGTGCCAGCAGCCAAGGAGGTCGCAATCAGCCCCAGCATTTT.

V gene TRBV15 combines with J gene TRBJ1-2; possibly TRBD1 for D (6 bases). Deletions cut 1 base from V and 10 bases from J, with 13 bases between. This CDR3 has 13 amino acids. Germline CDR1 reads LNHNV; CDR2 reads YYDKDF (reference sequence). CDR3 DNA: TGTGCCACCAGCAGAGGGGTAGGGGGGTACTACACCTTC. It yields the protein CATSRGVGGYYTF.

CDR3 sequence (DNA): TGTGCCAGCAGCCCCACTTCAGGGGGGGTTACCGGGGAGCTGTTTTTT. Translated, it gives CASSPTSGGVTGELFF. The rearrangement links TRBV7-2 to TRBJ2-2; D could derive from TRBD1 or TRBD2 (7 bases each). This CDR3 comprises 16 residues. Trimming took 5 bases from V and 5 from J, leaving 18 bases between them. Germline loops: CDR1 SGHTA, CDR2 FQGNSA.

This rearrangement joins TRBV2 to TRBJ2-1; D uncertain. The CDR3 contains 16 residues. Per the germline V gene, CDR1 is SNHLY and CDR2 is FYNNEI. The ends were cut back, 7 bases at V and 5 bases at J, with 21 bases in the middle. DNA for the CDR3: TGTGCCAGCACCTCGGTCGGGTGGGGAATGGACAATGAGCAGTTCTTC. Its protein product is CASTSVGWGMDNEQFF.

The chain couples TRBV19 to TRBJ2-3, with D unclear. This CDR3 is 11 amino acids long. Trimming left V 5 bases short and J 5 bases short, with 5 bases between. CDR1 LNHDA and CDR2 SQIVND come from the germline V gene (reference sequence). The CDR3 DNA reads as TGTGCCAGTAGTTGGGGAGATACGCAGTATTTT. It specifies CASSWGDTQYF.

V and J are TRBV27 and TRBJ1-1, with TRBD1 matching 9 bases. Germline CDR1 is MNHEY and CDR2 is SMNVEV (reference sequence). With 6 bases clipped from V and 1 base from J, the junction kept 3 bases outside the gene matches. The CDR3 has 14 residues. The CDR3 reads CASRSDRGNTEAFF. The CDR3 coding sequence is TGTGCCAGCAGGTCGGACAGGGGGAACACTGAAGCTTTCTTT.

This rearrangement joins TRBV25-1 to TRBJ2-2; D is unresolved. Germline CDR1 and CDR2: MGHDK and SYGVNS. V shed 4 bases and J shed 6 bases, with 15 bases lying between them. The CDR3 has 15 residues. The DNA of the CDR3 is TGTGCCAGCAGTGGCGAGTCCGATGGGGCCGGGGAGCTGTTTTTT. This sequence encodes CASSGESDGAGELFF.

V and J are TRBV7-9 and TRBJ1-5; D ambiguous. Trimming removed 3 bases from V and 2 bases from J, with 2 bases in between. In germline, CDR1 is SEHNR, CDR2 FQNEAQ (reference sequence). The CDR3 extends over 12 amino acids. DNA of the CDR3: TGTGCCAGCAGCTTCCGCAATCAGCCCCAGCATTTT. It codes for CASSFRNQPQHF.

The rearrangement links TRBV7-9 to TRBJ1-1; D not resolved. Germline CDR1 SEHNR, CDR2 FQNEAQ (reference sequence). V was shortened by 7 bases and J by 2 bases, with 8 bases between the two germline ends. CDR3 length: 12 amino acids. The CDR3 here is CASTTVNTEAFF. CDR3 DNA sequence: TGTGCCAGCACAACAGTAAACACTGAAGCTTTCTTT.

The chain joins TRBV29-1 to TRBJ1-3, with D uncertain. The V gene lost 1 base and the J gene lost 0 bases, with 7 bases spanning the gap. The germline V gene encodes CDR1 SQVTM and CDR2 ANQGSEA. The CDR3 extends over 14 amino acids. In nucleotides, the CDR3 is TGCAGCGTTGAAGCTGGGTTCTCTGGAAACACCATATATTTT. Its protein is CSVEAGFSGNTIYF.

This clone was recorded only once. This chain links TRBV4-3 with TRBJ1-2; maybe TRBD1 (6 bases). The ends were cut back, 1 base at V and 1 base at J, with 7 bases in the middle. This CDR3 is 14 amino acids long. Germline V gene data show CDR1 as LGHNA and CDR2 as YSLEER. This CDR3 reads CASSQGTVNYGYTF. DNA for the CDR3: TGCGCCAGCAGCCAAGGGACAGTTAACTATGGCTACACCTTC.

This chain uses TRBV6-5 with TRBJ2-3, with no clear D. V lost 4 bases to trimming and J lost 4 bases, with 12 bases between them. Germline V gives CDR1 MNHEY, CDR2 SVGAGI. This CDR3 comprises 14 residues. CDR3 bases: TGTGCCAGCAGTTTCGTATTTAAATCAGATACGCAGTATTTT. Amino acid sequence: CASSFVFKSDTQYF.

In this sample, this clone turned up a few times. V gene TRBV4-2 combines with J gene TRBJ2-1; D unclear. Germline CDR1 reads LGHNA; CDR2 reads YNFKEQ. Trimming stripped 0 bases from V and 9 bases from J, with 6 bases between. The CDR3 totals 12 residues. The CDR3 DNA reads TGTGCCAGCAGCCAAGACGAGCCTGAGCAGTTCTTC. Translation: CASSQDEPEQFF.